This entry is about one T cell receptor (beta chain). The sample is drawn from a study of T cell changes during pregnancy in multiple sclerosis. The CDR3 is 16 amino acids. The V gene's germline CDR1 is SEHNR and CDR2 FQNEAQ (reference sequence). The ends lost 1 base at V and 2 bases at J; junction bases unmatched: 4. TCRdb keeps only in-frame clones here, not all; method: immunoSEQ multiplex PCR. Among roughly 60,000 clones listed, 93% were seen once. This sequence was found in a female donor with multiple sclerosis, enrolled in a pregnancy study. The chain joins TRBV7-9 to TRBJ2-2; TRBD2 agrees at 7 bases. The material was CD4+ T cells from peripheral blood mononuclear cells, obtained before pregnancy. This CDR3 is CASSLVGTINTGELFF. The CDR3 nucleotides read TGTGCCAGCAGCTTAGTCGGGACTATTAACACCGGGGAGCTGTTTTTT.